Each of the 3 T cell receptor beta chains below was sequenced from the same sample in a study of blood T cells in healthy people across ages. Combining a sample-barcoded 5' primer with a J-beta primer mix, a second PCR ran for about 7 to 11 cycles. One entry per CDR3 protein results from TCRdb running MiXCR on the 5' RACE reads. The table shows roughly 410,000 distinct CDR3 sequences, with about 55% occurring only once. Sequencing used blood. Receptors originate from a man aged 55 to 69 in good health.

The chain combines TRBV6-5 with TRBJ2-4, with 10 bases identical to TRBD1. The DNA end favors TRBJ2-7, so the J call may be wrong. The CDR3 loop spans 18 amino acids. Germline values: CDR1 MNHEY, CDR2 SVGAGI. CDR3 nucleotide sequence: TGTGCCAGCAGTTACCTACCGTACGGGGGGACAGGGGAAATCGAGCAGTACTTC. Translation gives CASSYLPYGGTGEIEQYF.

This clonotype was recorded a few times. The rearrangement links TRBV20-1 to TRBJ1-2, with 7 positions matching TRBD1. Germline V CDR1 and CDR2: DFQATT, SNEGSKA (reference sequence). V lost 2 bases and J lost 2; bases outside the gene matches: 11. The CDR3 sequence is 16 residues long. The CDR3 region has the DNA TGCAGTGCTAGATCCCTGACAGGGACGATCAACTATGGCTACACCTTC. Its protein is CSARSLTGTINYGYTF.

The chain couples TRBV27 to TRBJ2-7, with D tentatively TRBD2 (5 bases). Looked up from germline, CDR1 is MNHEY and CDR2 is SMNVEV (reference sequence). The CDR3 contains 16 residues. The V and J ends lost 0 bases and 2 bases respectively, with 14 bases between them. The DNA for the CDR3 is TGTGCCAGCAGTTTATCGAACGGGGTGGGAGCCTACGAGCAGTACTTC. This gives the protein CASSLSNGVGAYEQYF.